The rows below give T cell receptor beta chains drawn from one sample of a study of blood T cell repertoires in COVID-19. The repertoire was sequenced with immunoSEQ multiplex PCR; TCRdb's copy has only in-frame clones and lacks some. The sample includes some 300,000 clones, under 90% of them seen just once. The sample was peripheral blood. Receptors were obtained from a woman aged 25 to 39 with COVID-19, enrolled during active disease. Both conserved end residues are part of each CDR3. A D gene is named only where the DNA matches it firmly. Expanded clones get a size class; other rows say once, few or many, or leave the size out.

J | size | length | D | V | DNA | CDR3
TRBJ1-6 | NA | 13 | NA | TRBV12-3/TRBV12-4 | TGTGCCAGCAGTTTGAGTTCCGGGTCACCCCTCCACTTT | CASSLSSGSPLHF
TRBJ1-1 | NA | 12 | NA | TRBV29-1 | TGCAGCGTTGACGGGGGGGCGGCCCAAGCTTTCTTT | CSVDGGAAQAFF
TRBJ2-5 | NA | 17 | TRBD2 | TRBV5-4 | TGTGCCAGCAGCTGGGAAGTGGCTAGCGGGGGGGCTCAGACCCAGTACTTC | CASSWEVASGGAQTQYF
TRBJ1-6 | NA | 15 | TRBD1 | TRBV7-2 | TGTGCCAGCAGTTCGGGACAGGGGAGTAATTCACCCCTCCACTTT | CASSSGQGSNSPLHF
TRBJ2-1 | NA | 17 | NA | TRBV11-2 | TGTGCCAGCAGCCCAGCACTATCCGGGAGACCTCACAATGAGCAGTTCTTC | CASSPALSGRPHNEQFF
TRBJ2-1 | once | 12 | TRBD2 | TRBV2 | TGTGCCATCCGGACTAGCGACAATGAGCAGTTCTTC | CAIRTSDNEQFF
TRBJ2-2 | NA | 19 | TRBD2 | TRBV11-2 | TGTGCCAGCTACTACCTCGGACTAGCGGGTATCGCGAACACCGGGGAGCTGTTTTTT | CASYYLGLAGIANTGELFF
TRBJ2-7 | NA | 13 | NA | TRBV5-1 | TGCGCCAGCAGCTTGCATAACAGGGATGAGCAGTACTTC | CASSLHNRDEQYF
TRBJ1-6 | NA | 15 | NA | TRBV15 | TGTGCCACCAGCAGAGATGATAACAGGGACTCACCCCTCCACTTT | CATSRDDNRDSPLHF
TRBJ1-1 | NA | 14 | TRBD1 | TRBV5-1 | TGCGCCAGCAGCACGACAGGGGGGAACACTGAAGCTTTCTTT | CASSTTGGNTEAFF
TRBJ2-3 | NA | 14 | TRBD2 | TRBV11-1 | TGTGCCAGCAGCTTGGGACTAGCGACAGATACGCAGTATTTT | CASSLGLATDTQYF
TRBJ1-5 | NA | 17 | NA | TRBV28 | TGTGCCAGCAGTCTCTCGGGAAAACAAGGAGGGGATCAGCCCCAGCATTTT | CASSLSGKQGGDQPQHF
TRBJ2-3 | NA | 12 | NA | TRBV7-9 | TGTGCCAGCAGCCTCCAGGGGGATACGCAGTATTTT | CASSLQGDTQYF
TRBJ1-6 | NA | 14 | NA | TRBV24-1 | TGTGCCACCAGCGAAGGACAGCCCAATTCACCCCTCCACTTT | CATSEGQPNSPLHF
TRBJ2-1 | NA | 12 | NA | TRBV7-9 | TGTGCCAGCAGCCAAAGCGGGTCCGAGCAGTTCTTC | CASSQSGSEQFF
TRBJ1-2 | NA | 15 | NA | TRBV5-4 | TGTGCCAGCAGCTTGGGGAGGTCCGGGAACTATGGCTACACCTTC | CASSLGRSGNYGYTF
TRBJ2-2 | NA | 11 | NA | TRBV29-1 | TGCAGCGGGGCGGGTGCCGGGGAGCTGTTTTTT | CSGAGAGELFF
TRBJ2-2 | NA | 17 | NA | TRBV7-2 | TGTGCCAGCAGCTTAGCGCGTAGCCGGGGATGGACCGGGGAGCTGTTTTTT | CASSLARSRGWTGELFF
TRBJ1-4 | NA | 15 | NA | TRBV5-1 | TGCGCCAGCAGCTTGGGGAGAGGTACTAATGAAAAACTGTTTTTT | CASSLGRGTNEKLFF
TRBJ1-2 | once | 16 | NA | TRBV4-3 | TGCGCCAGCAGCCAAGTGGGGCTGGAGGGGAGTTATGGCTACACCTTC | CASSQVGLEGSYGYTF
TRBJ1-6 | NA | 13 | TRBD1 | TRBV19 | TGTGCCAGTAGCCAAGACAGGGCTTCACCCCTCCACTTT | CASSQDRASPLHF
TRBJ1-1 | NA | 15 | TRBD1 | TRBV6-2/TRBV6-3 | TGTGCCAGCAGTTATGGGACAGACTTGAGGACTGAAGCTTTCTTT | CASSYGTDLRTEAFF
TRBJ1-2 | NA | 14 | NA | TRBV29-1 | TGCAGCGTTCGGCTTCCCGGTGGAGGCTATGGCTACACCTTC | CSVRLPGGGYGYTF
TRBJ2-5 | NA | 13 | NA | TRBV25-1 | TGTGCCAGCAATGACCGAGGAGGAGAGACCCAGTACTTC | CASNDRGGETQYF
TRBJ1-5 | NA | 15 | NA | TRBV7-2 | TGTGCCAGCAGCACCTCAGGGAATAGCAATCAGCCCCAGCATTTT | CASSTSGNSNQPQHF
TRBJ2-7 | NA | 15 | TRBD2 | TRBV6-2/TRBV6-3 | TGTGCCAGCAGTAGAGCAACTAGCGGCTCCTACGAGCAGTACTTC | CASSRATSGSYEQYF
TRBJ1-1 | few | 17 | TRBD1 | TRBV9 | TGTGCCAGCAGCCCAATAAGTAAGGGGGCAAGGAACACTGAAGCTTTCTTT | CASSPISKGARNTEAFF
TRBJ1-1 | NA | 12 | NA | TRBV2 | TGTGCCAGCAGTGCCCGGGAACTTGAAGCTTTCTTT | CASSARELEAFF
TRBJ1-2 | NA | 15 | NA | TRBV7-6 | TGTGCCAGCAGCTTAGCGATGGGCCCGGACTATGGCTACACCTTC | CASSLAMGPDYGYTF
TRBJ2-1 | NA | 16 | NA | TRBV11-3 | TGTGCCAGCAGCTTAGCACCGGGACTGCCCTACAATGAGCAGTTCTTC | CASSLAPGLPYNEQFF
TRBJ1-1 | NA | 13 | TRBD1 | TRBV2 | TGTGCCAGTTACAGGGGGGGGAACACTGAAGCTTTCTTT | CASYRGGNTEAFF
TRBJ2-1 | NA | 16 | NA | TRBV7-2 | TGTGCCAGCAGCTTAGGAGCCGACAGGTCGTACAATGAGCAGTTCTTC | CASSLGADRSYNEQFF
TRBJ2-3 | NA | 17 | TRBD2 | TRBV5-5 | TGTGCCAGCAGCGCCACGGCAGCGGGGGCCCGCACAGATACGCAGTATTTT | CASSATAAGARTDTQYF
TRBJ1-2 | NA | 15 | NA | TRBV12-2 | TGTGCAAGTCGCTTAGAAAAGGCTGGGGGGAAGGGCTACACCTTC | CASRLEKAGGKGYTF
TRBJ2-7 | once | 13 | NA | TRBV4-2 | TGTGCCAGCAGCCCACCGGGGGCCTACGAGCAGTACTTC | CASSPPGAYEQYF
TRBJ2-7 | NA | 12 | TRBD1 | TRBV11-2 | TGTGCCAGCAGCCGGACAGGGGTCGAGCAGTACTTC | CASSRTGVEQYF
TRBJ2-5 | NA | 15 | NA | TRBV11-3 | TGTGCCAGCAGCCCCCAGGTTGCGTCCCAAGAGACCCAGTACTTC | CASSPQVASQETQYF
TRBJ1-4 | few | 18 | TRBD1 | TRBV28 | TGTGCCAGCACCGGATTCCGGGACAGGTATTCAACTAATGAAAAACTGTTTTTT | CASTGFRDRYSTNEKLFF
TRBJ2-3 | once | 16 | TRBD2 | TRBV5-4 | TGTGCCAGCAGCACCGAGCGGGGGGAGGGGCCAGATACGCAGTATTTT | CASSTERGEGPDTQYF
TRBJ2-2 | NA | 15 | NA | TRBV6-4 | TGTGCCAGAAGGGGGATCGGCCTGAACACCGGGGAGCTGTTTTTT | CARRGIGLNTGELFF
TRBJ2-3 | NA | 18 | TRBD2 | TRBV18 | TGTGCCAGCTCACCCCTTCCCTCCTCTAGCGGGAAAGTAGATACGCAGTATTTT | CASSPLPSSSGKVDTQYF
TRBJ1-5 | NA | 14 | NA | TRBV18 | TGTGCCAGCTCACCAGGACAGAATAATCAGCCCCAGCATTTT | CASSPGQNNQPQHF
TRBJ1-1 | NA | 13 | TRBD1 | TRBV10-3 | TGTGCCATCAGGGGGGACAGAGAGGGGGTAGCTTTCTTT | CAIRGDREGVAFF
TRBJ2-7 | NA | 14 | TRBD2 | TRBV20-1 | TGCAATGCTAGTCTTGCGGGGGTATCCTACGAGCAGTACTTC | CNASLAGVSYEQYF
TRBJ2-1 | NA | 13 | TRBD2 | TRBV30 | TGTGCCTGGCAGCGGGGGGGACTTAGTGAGCAGTTCTTC | CAWQRGGLSEQFF
TRBJ2-3 | NA | 13 | TRBD2 | TRBV6-4 | TGTGCCAGCAGTGAGGGGGGGGTGGATACGCAGTATTTT | CASSEGGVDTQYF
TRBJ1-2 | NA | 16 | NA | TRBV18 | TGTGCCAGCTCACCCCGGACACTAAGTGTAGAGCATGGCTACACCTTC | CASSPRTLSVEHGYTF
TRBJ2-3 | once | 13 | TRBD2 | TRBV12-3/TRBV12-4 | TGTGCCAGCAGTTTCTCTAGCGGGGATACGCAGTATTTT | CASSFSSGDTQYF
TRBJ1-1 | NA | 13 | NA | TRBV19 | TGTGCCAGTAGTATATCTGTGAACACTGAAGCTTTCTTT | CASSISVNTEAFF
TRBJ1-1 | NA | 14 | NA | TRBV27 | TGTGCCAGCAGTTTTCTAGAGGGCTCCACTGAAGCTTTCTTT | CASSFLEGSTEAFF
TRBJ2-7 | NA | 15 | TRBD2 | TRBV9 | TGTGCCAGCAGCCCTAGCGGGACACCTCCCTACGAGCAGTACTTC | CASSPSGTPPYEQYF
TRBJ1-1 | NA | 14 | TRBD1 | TRBV5-4 | TGTGCCAGCAGCGGAGACAGGGCGAACACTGAAGCTTTCTTT | CASSGDRANTEAFF
TRBJ1-6 | NA | 15 | NA | TRBV7-6 | TGTGCCAGCAGCTTAGATCCGGGTCGTAGTTCACCCCTCCACTTT | CASSLDPGRSSPLHF
TRBJ1-3 | NA | 15 | TRBD1 | TRBV2 | TGTGCCAGCAGTACACAGGGGGTTTCTGGAAACACCATATATTTT | CASSTQGVSGNTIYF
TRBJ2-2 | NA | 16 | TRBD2 | TRBV28 | TGTGCCAGCAGTCCGGGACTAGCGATTCTTACCGGGGAGCTGTTTTTT | CASSPGLAILTGELFF
TRBJ2-5 | few | 15 | NA | TRBV7-9 | TGTGCCAGCAGCTTAGCGTCAGGGTCGTGGGAGACCCAGTACTTC | CASSLASGSWETQYF
TRBJ2-2 | NA | 14 | NA | TRBV18 | TGTGCCAGCTCACCAGCCCCGGGAGTCGGGGAGCTGTTTTTT | CASSPAPGVGELFF
TRBJ1-1 | NA | 14 | TRBD1 | TRBV28 | TGTGCCAGCAGTTTCCACAGGGGGACCACTGAAGCTTTCTTT | CASSFHRGTTEAFF
TRBJ1-5 | NA | 16 | NA | TRBV28 | TGTGCCAGCAATCGATTAATGGGGCGGGACAATCAGCCCCAGCATTTT | CASNRLMGRDNQPQHF